The rows below give T cell receptor beta chains drawn from one sample of a study of cytomegalovirus exposure and HLA in healthy donors. Only in-frame clones appear in the TCRdb table, and some are missing; sequencing was by immunoSEQ multiplex PCR. Here the sample spans 150,000 or so clones, around 77% being singletons. The sample was PBMCs. The receptors derive from a woman in her twenties or thirties in good health and CMV-seronegative. Each CDR3 is given with its conserved first and last residue. The D gene is left open where the match is weak. The size field is filled for only some rows; it gives once, few, many or a size class.

clone_size: NA
cdr3_length: 15
j_call: TRBJ1-6
d_call: NA
v_call: TRBV10-3
cdr3_aa: CAIRTGLRQESPLHF
cdr3_nt: TGTGCCATCAGGACAGGACTGCGCCAGGAGTCACCCCTCCACTTT

clone_size: few
cdr3_length: 11
j_call: TRBJ1-1
d_call: NA
v_call: TRBV29-1
cdr3_aa: CSVFEQGEAFF
cdr3_nt: TGCAGCGTTTTCGAACAGGGTGAAGCTTTCTTT

clone_size: NA
cdr3_length: 17
j_call: TRBJ1-4
d_call: NA
v_call: TRBV2
cdr3_aa: CASSEGLLSATNEKLFF
cdr3_nt: TGTGCCAGCAGCGAGGGACTCCTATCTGCAACTAATGAAAAACTGTTTTTT

clone_size: NA
cdr3_length: 14
j_call: TRBJ2-6
d_call: NA
v_call: TRBV29-1
cdr3_aa: CSAYDSSGANVLTF
cdr3_nt: TGCAGCGCCTATGACTCCTCTGGGGCCAACGTCCTGACTTTC

clone_size: NA
cdr3_length: 14
j_call: TRBJ1-5
d_call: TRBD1
v_call: TRBV5-6
cdr3_aa: CASSPGTGIQPQHF
cdr3_nt: TGTGCCAGCAGTCCCGGGACAGGGATACAGCCCCAGCATTTT

clone_size: NA
cdr3_length: 12
j_call: TRBJ1-2
d_call: TRBD1
v_call: TRBV10-3
cdr3_aa: CASRTGQGGYTF
cdr3_nt: TGTGCCAGCCGGACAGGGCAGGGTGGCTACACCTTC

clone_size: NA
cdr3_length: 14
j_call: TRBJ1-4
d_call: NA
v_call: TRBV5-5
cdr3_aa: CASSHQNWEEKLFF
cdr3_nt: TGTGCCAGCAGCCATCAGAACTGGGAGGAAAAACTGTTTTTT

clone_size: once
cdr3_length: 14
j_call: TRBJ2-7
d_call: NA
v_call: TRBV5-6
cdr3_aa: CASSLAGSSYEQYF
cdr3_nt: TGTGCCAGCAGCTTGGCCGGTTCCTCCTACGAGCAGTACTTC

clone_size: few
cdr3_length: 13
j_call: TRBJ2-1
d_call: NA
v_call: TRBV5-4
cdr3_aa: CASSSTPVNEQFF
cdr3_nt: TGTGCCAGCAGCTCAACGCCGGTGAATGAGCAGTTCTTC

clone_size: NA
cdr3_length: 16
j_call: TRBJ2-1
d_call: NA
v_call: TRBV5-1
cdr3_aa: CASSAGQSTLYNEQFF
cdr3_nt: TGCGCCAGCAGCGCCGGACAGTCCACCCTCTACAATGAGCAGTTCTTC

clone_size: few
cdr3_length: 13
j_call: TRBJ1-2
d_call: TRBD1
v_call: TRBV7-2
cdr3_aa: CASRSGGVVAYTF
cdr3_nt: TGTGCCAGCAGGTCAGGGGGAGTTGTCGCCTACACCTTC

clone_size: NA
cdr3_length: 18
j_call: TRBJ2-7
d_call: TRBD2
v_call: TRBV9
cdr3_aa: CAGSVAPRAGEGDYEQYF
cdr3_nt: TGTGCCGGCAGCGTAGCCCCACGAGCGGGAGAAGGGGACTACGAGCAGTACTTC

clone_size: NA
cdr3_length: 17
j_call: TRBJ2-1
d_call: NA
v_call: TRBV19
cdr3_aa: CASSLSGGTPYYNEQFF
cdr3_nt: TGTGCCAGTAGCCTTTCTGGCGGGACTCCGTACTACAATGAGCAGTTCTTC

clone_size: NA
cdr3_length: 15
j_call: TRBJ1-2
d_call: NA
v_call: TRBV7-2
cdr3_aa: CASSLGAAARQGYIF
cdr3_nt: TGTGCCAGCAGCTTAGGAGCTGCGGCACGGCAGGGCTACATCTTC

clone_size: NA
cdr3_length: 14
j_call: TRBJ2-7
d_call: NA
v_call: TRBV27
cdr3_aa: CASSFNSGVYEQYF
cdr3_nt: TGTGCCAGCAGTTTTAATTCAGGGGTCTACGAGCAGTACTTC

clone_size: few
cdr3_length: 16
j_call: TRBJ1-2
d_call: NA
v_call: TRBV7-9
cdr3_aa: CASSFYAGQPIVGYTF
cdr3_nt: TGTGCCAGCAGCTTCTATGCTGGGCAGCCAATTGTTGGCTACACCTTC

clone_size: NA
cdr3_length: 17
j_call: TRBJ2-1
d_call: TRBD1
v_call: TRBV6-1
cdr3_aa: CASSGPFQQGRGDEQFF
cdr3_nt: TGTGCCAGTAGTGGCCCCTTCCAACAGGGGCGAGGGGATGAGCAGTTCTTC

clone_size: NA
cdr3_length: 15
j_call: TRBJ2-7
d_call: TRBD2
v_call: TRBV5-8
cdr3_aa: CASSFSGTSGHEQYF
cdr3_nt: TGTGCCAGCAGCTTCTCCGGTACTAGCGGTCATGAGCAGTACTTC

clone_size: NA
cdr3_length: 18
j_call: TRBJ1-6
d_call: TRBD1
v_call: TRBV5-5
cdr3_aa: CASSLKGQGVSYNSPLHF
cdr3_nt: TGTGCCAGCAGCTTGAAGGGACAGGGGGTCTCCTATAATTCACCCCTCCACTTT

clone_size: NA
cdr3_length: 18
j_call: TRBJ2-1
d_call: TRBD2
v_call: TRBV27
cdr3_aa: CASSPMGGSGGRMNEQFF
cdr3_nt: TGTGCCAGCAGTCCTATGGGGGGAAGCGGGGGGCGTATGAATGAGCAGTTCTTC

clone_size: NA
cdr3_length: 17
j_call: TRBJ2-3
d_call: TRBD2
v_call: TRBV5-8
cdr3_aa: CASSDGTSGSRTDTQYF
cdr3_nt: TGTGCCAGCAGCGATGGGACTAGCGGGAGTCGGACAGATACGCAGTATTTT

clone_size: NA
cdr3_length: 13
j_call: TRBJ1-2
d_call: TRBD1
v_call: TRBV5-6
cdr3_aa: CASSLDRGYGYTF
cdr3_nt: TGTGCCAGCAGCTTGGACAGGGGCTATGGCTACACCTTC

clone_size: NA
cdr3_length: 17
j_call: TRBJ2-2
d_call: TRBD2
v_call: TRBV5-1
cdr3_aa: CASSRGTSGMNTGELFF
cdr3_nt: TGCGCCAGCTCCCGGGGGACTAGCGGGATGAACACCGGGGAGCTGTTTTTT

clone_size: NA
cdr3_length: 17
j_call: TRBJ2-4
d_call: TRBD1
v_call: TRBV19
cdr3_aa: CASSTRQGVVAKNIQYF
cdr3_nt: TGTGCCAGTAGTACCCGACAGGGGGTGGTAGCCAAAAACATTCAGTACTTC

clone_size: few
cdr3_length: 16
j_call: TRBJ2-3
d_call: TRBD2
v_call: TRBV7-2
cdr3_aa: CASSASTSGGPDTQYF
cdr3_nt: TGTGCCAGCAGCGCCTCTACTAGCGGGGGTCCAGATACGCAGTATTTT